These T cell receptor beta chains were read from a single sample in a study of blood T cell repertoires in COVID-19. This table comes from immunoSEQ multiplex PCR, and its TCRdb copy is limited to in-frame clones, with some not included. The sample has approximately 130,000 clones, approximately 85% seen once; the top ten hold around 4.1%. The source material was peripheral blood. The receptors stem from a human donor in a cohort sampled during active COVID-19. Both conserved end residues are part of each CDR3. Fields, in order: J gene, CDR3 length, V gene, D gene, CDR3 protein. The D gene is left open where the match is weak.

J: TRBJ2-2; length: 14; V: TRBV7-8; D: .; CDR3: CASSFAGKPGELFF
J: TRBJ1-2; length: 13; V: TRBV7-8; D: .; CDR3: CASSLLSSYGYTF
J: TRBJ1-1; length: 15; V: TRBV19; D: .; CDR3: CASSIRGRGNTEAFF
J: TRBJ2-1; length: 18; V: TRBV9; D: .; CDR3: CASSVEVLGDKAYNEQFF
J: TRBJ2-3; length: 15; V: TRBV6-4; D: TRBD1; CDR3: CATGVQGASTDTQYF
J: TRBJ2-1; length: 16; V: TRBV3-1/TRBV3-2; D: .; CDR3: CASSQGQSGPYNEQFF
J: TRBJ2-2; length: 18; V: TRBV5-1; D: TRBD1; CDR3: CASSLVFRTGEVAGELFF
J: TRBJ2-1; length: 18; V: TRBV24-1; D: .; CDR3: CATSDFSAEYSSYNEQFF
J: TRBJ2-3; length: 18; V: TRBV9; D: TRBD2; CDR3: CASSVRAGLAGGEDTQYF
J: TRBJ1-6; length: 14; V: TRBV10-2; D: .; CDR3: CASSEWRPESPLHF
J: TRBJ2-7; length: 15; V: TRBV6-2/TRBV6-3; D: .; CDR3: CASSSDQAGSYEQYF
J: TRBJ1-2; length: 15; V: TRBV2; D: TRBD1; CDR3: CASSGLSDRERGYTF
J: TRBJ2-7; length: 15; V: TRBV2; D: .; CDR3: CATDGGPTHSYEQYF
J: TRBJ2-5; length: 13; V: TRBV12-3/TRBV12-4; D: .; CDR3: CASSLSRGRTQYF
J: TRBJ1-1; length: 16; V: TRBV6-5; D: .; CDR3: CASSYSDSLWGTEAFF
J: TRBJ2-1; length: 17; V: TRBV5-1; D: TRBD2; CDR3: CASSLDLAGRSYNEQFF
J: TRBJ2-3; length: 13; V: TRBV5-4; D: .; CDR3: CASSLQGPDTQYF
J: TRBJ2-4; length: 15; V: TRBV6-2/TRBV6-3; D: .; CDR3: CASSENRVVPNIQYF
J: TRBJ1-2; length: 15; V: TRBV5-4; D: TRBD1; CDR3: CASSLIDRGVNGYTF
J: TRBJ2-3; length: 16; V: TRBV19; D: .; CDR3: CASTRGKGYGTDTQYF
J: TRBJ1-3; length: 15; V: TRBV18; D: .; CDR3: CASSPQEGAGNTIYF
J: TRBJ1-4; length: 15; V: TRBV7-9; D: .; CDR3: CASSFFRAEGEKLFF
J: TRBJ2-7; length: 11; V: TRBV20-1; D: .; CDR3: CSVDRLSEQYF
J: TRBJ2-1; length: 16; V: TRBV3-1/TRBV3-2; D: TRBD1; CDR3: CASSRAGTGPYNEQFF
J: TRBJ2-5; length: 14; V: TRBV6-2/TRBV6-3; D: .; CDR3: CASSPPEPFSRGYF
J: TRBJ2-2; length: 15; V: TRBV19; D: TRBD1; CDR3: CASRGQGYNTGELFF
J: TRBJ1-2; length: 13; V: TRBV6-2/TRBV6-3; D: .; CDR3: CATSTNNFYGYTF
J: TRBJ1-1; length: 11; V: TRBV6-6; D: .; CDR3: CARDIYTEAFF
J: TRBJ1-1; length: 15; V: TRBV18; D: .; CDR3: CASSPTVAGHTEAFF
J: TRBJ2-2; length: 15; V: TRBV11-2; D: .; CDR3: CASSPTNSHTGELFF
J: TRBJ2-5; length: 14; V: TRBV18; D: TRBD1; CDR3: CASSRTGGQETQYF
J: TRBJ1-1; length: 16; V: TRBV6-5; D: .; CDR3: CASSYSAGAGLTEAFF
J: TRBJ2-1; length: 16; V: TRBV5-1; D: .; CDR3: CASSLAPGAPYNEQFF
J: TRBJ2-7; length: 15; V: TRBV3-1/TRBV3-2; D: .; CDR3: CASSELSPMLDEQYF
J: TRBJ2-1; length: 16; V: TRBV29-1; D: .; CDR3: CSVEAPKDFKNQEQFF
J: TRBJ2-2; length: 16; V: TRBV9; D: TRBD1; CDR3: CASSGLDRGRTGELFF
J: TRBJ1-1; length: 13; V: TRBV10-2; D: TRBD1; CDR3: CASRDRGVTEAFF
J: TRBJ1-1; length: 15; V: TRBV28; D: TRBD1; CDR3: CASRENRGRNTEAFF
J: TRBJ1-2; length: 14; V: TRBV14; D: .; CDR3: CASSQDSPLYGYTF
J: TRBJ2-3; length: 14; V: TRBV19; D: .; CDR3: CASSARDNTDTQYF
J: TRBJ1-1; length: 16; V: TRBV13; D: .; CDR3: CASSPLLGGMNTEAFF
J: TRBJ2-3; length: 14; V: TRBV28; D: TRBD2; CDR3: CASSSSGREDTQYF
J: TRBJ2-3; length: 17; V: TRBV11-3; D: TRBD2; CDR3: CASSSGLAGGEADTQYF
J: TRBJ1-2; length: 18; V: TRBV19; D: .; CDR3: CASSIDRAGFSISYGYTF
J: TRBJ2-5; length: 14; V: TRBV15; D: TRBD2; CDR3: CATSRRTGGETQYF
J: TRBJ1-1; length: 15; V: TRBV18; D: TRBD1; CDR3: CASSPRTGENTEAFF
J: TRBJ2-5; length: 13; V: TRBV5-1; D: .; CDR3: CASTSPPVETQYF